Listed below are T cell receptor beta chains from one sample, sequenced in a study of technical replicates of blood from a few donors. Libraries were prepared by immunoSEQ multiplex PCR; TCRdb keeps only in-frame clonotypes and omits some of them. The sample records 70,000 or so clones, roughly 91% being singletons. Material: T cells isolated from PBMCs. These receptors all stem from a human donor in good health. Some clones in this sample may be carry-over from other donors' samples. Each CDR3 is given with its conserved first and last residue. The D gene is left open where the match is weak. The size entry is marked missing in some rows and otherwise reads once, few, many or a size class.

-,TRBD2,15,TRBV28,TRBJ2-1,CASSRGLAGVDEQFF,TGTGCCAGCAGCCGGGGACTAGCGGGGGTCGATGAGCAGTTCTTC
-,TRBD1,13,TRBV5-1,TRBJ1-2,CASSPGQDVGYTF,TGCGCCAGCAGCCCGGGACAGGATGTTGGCTACACCTTC
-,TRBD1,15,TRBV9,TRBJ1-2,CASSGLRGRDYGYTF,TGTGCCAGCAGCGGCCTCAGGGGGCGCGACTATGGCTACACCTTC
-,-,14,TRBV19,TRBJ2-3,CASSIARLGDTQYF,TGTGCCAGTAGTATTGCTAGATTGGGTGATACGCAGTATTTT
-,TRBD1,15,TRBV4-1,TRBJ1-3,CASSQMGQARNTIYF,TGCGCCAGCAGCCAAATGGGACAGGCTCGAAACACCATATATTTT
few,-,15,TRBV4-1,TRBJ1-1,CASNSPTGGSTEAFF,TGCGCCAGCAACTCGCCTACCGGGGGAAGCACTGAAGCTTTCTTT
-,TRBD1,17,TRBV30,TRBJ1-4,CAWMTDLGTGREEKLFF,TGTGCCTGGATGACTGATCTAGGGACAGGGAGAGAAGAAAAACTGTTTTTT
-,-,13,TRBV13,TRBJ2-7,CASSWEGAYEQYF,TGTGCCAGCAGCTGGGAGGGGGCCTACGAGCAGTACTTC
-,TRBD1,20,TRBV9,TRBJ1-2,CASSVDSWDRGRGLNYGYTF,TGTGCCAGCAGCGTAGATTCCTGGGACAGGGGACGGGGACTAAATTATGGCTACACCTTC
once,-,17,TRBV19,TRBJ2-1,CASSRGAARGLNNEQFF,TGTGCCAGTAGCCGGGGGGCGGCCAGGGGGCTGAACAATGAGCAGTTCTTC
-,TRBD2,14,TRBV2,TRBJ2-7,CASRDTSGGYEQYF,TGTGCCAGCAGGGACACTAGCGGGGGATACGAGCAGTACTTC
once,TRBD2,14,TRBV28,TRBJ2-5,CASSFSSGGGTQYF,TGTGCCAGCAGTTTTTCCTCGGGAGGGGGGACCCAGTACTTC
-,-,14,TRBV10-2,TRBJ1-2,CASSELGMSYGYTF,TGCGCCAGCAGTGAACTGGGCATGAGCTATGGCTACACCTTC
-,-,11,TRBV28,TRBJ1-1,CASSWAGEAFF,TGTGCCAGCAGTTGGGCAGGGGAGGCTTTCTTT
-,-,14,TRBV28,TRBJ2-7,CASSPLGGRYEQYF,TGTGCCAGCAGCCCGCTCGGGGGAAGGTACGAGCAGTACTTC
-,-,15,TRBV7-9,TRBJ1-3,CASSFPGHSGNTIYF,TGTGCCAGCAGCTTTCCAGGTCATTCTGGAAACACCATATATTTT